Below are 6 T cell receptor beta chains sequenced from a single sample in a study of T cell repertoires in cytomegalovirus infection. Using its own MiXCR run on the reads, TCRdb lists one record per CDR3 protein. This repertoire shows some 600,000 distinct CDR3 sequences, around 24% found once; its top ten account for 8%. The material sequenced was CD8+ T cells from PBMCs. The source of these receptors is a human donor in good health (CMV status not recorded). Some clones in this sample may be carry-over from other donors' samples.

This clonotype appeared a few times. The DNA for the CDR3 is TGTGCCAGCCGAGACAGGACACGAGGCACCGGGGAGCTGTTTTTT. Amino acids: CASRDRTRGTGELFF. The rearrangement joins TRBV2 to TRBJ2-2; possibly TRBD1 for D (6 bases). The length of the CDR3 is 15 residues. From germline, CDR1 is SNHLY and CDR2 FYNNEI. With 8 bases removed from V and 4 bases from J, the gap between germline ends came to 17 bases.

Of note for this clonotype: One end of the junction fails to match germline, which may point to a read error. V and J are TRBV3-1 and TRBJ2-7, with D uncertain. Germline lookup yields CDR1 LGHDT and CDR2 YNNKEL (reference sequence). CDR3 length: 14 amino acids. CDR3 nucleotides: TGTGCCAACAGCCACGGCATCAGCTCCTACGAGCAGTACTTC. It specifies CANSHGISSYEQYF.

This clonotype was seen more than once but under ten times. The genes are TRBV5-1 and TRBJ2-5, with TRBD2 as a possible D gene (6 bases). Germline V gene sequence: CDR1 SGHRS, CDR2 YFSETQ. This CDR3 has 13 residues. Between the trimmed V and J ends, which lost 1 base and 5 bases, there was a span of 9 bases. CDR3 amino acids: CASSLRTTETQYF. The CDR3 DNA reads TGCGCCAGCAGCTTGAGGACTACGGAGACCCAGTACTTC.

The V call is TRBV5-8, the J call TRBJ2-5, with 11 positions matching TRBD2. The CDR3 has 17 residues. With 4 bases clipped from V and 4 bases from J, the junction kept 12 bases outside the gene matches. The germline CDR1 and CDR2 sequences are SGHTS and YDEGEE. CDR3 in DNA: TGTGCCAGCAGCCTTGGGACAGAAACTAGCGGGGGAGAGACCCAGTACTTC. Its translation: CASSLGTETSGGETQYF.

The chain is built from TRBV20-1 and TRBJ1-6; D gene uncertain. V lost 5 bases and J 14 bases, leaving 22 bases between the germline ends. CDR1 DFQATT and CDR2 SNEGSKA come from the germline V gene (reference sequence). The CDR3 has 14 residues. This CDR3 reads CSAHSGRPVGTLHF. The CDR3, as DNA: TGCAGTGCTCACTCCGGGAGGCCCGTTGGGACCCTCCACTTT.

This chain links TRBV4-3 with TRBJ2-2; 10 bases are a match to TRBD2. The V gene end was trimmed by 4 bases and the J gene end by 3 bases; junction bases not matched to a gene: 5. The germline gives CDR1 LGHNA, CDR2 YSLEER. This CDR3 spans 16 amino acids. Here the CDR3 reads CASSRQLAGYTGELFF. The CDR3 nucleotides are TGCGCCAGCAGCCGCCAACTAGCGGGGTACACCGGGGAGCTGTTTTTT.